Reported below is one TCR beta chain. No antigen is known for it. The sample belongs to a study of shared clonotypes between healthy human individuals. Whole-study context: The cohort had two women and a few men, ages 18 to 49. Study-level findings and limits: The rarefaction results pointed to incomplete sorted-subset sequencing despite large depth.

Sequencing used immunoSEQ multiplex PCR; TCRdb keeps in-frame clones, though not all of them. Here the sample spans roughly 1,500,000 clones, approximately 98% being singletons. CDR1 and CDR2 (germline): SGHAT, FQNNGV. With 0 bases removed from V and 0 bases from J, the gap between germline ends came to 9 bases. This CDR3 has 16 amino acids. CD4+ cells yielded CD45RA+ naive and CD45RA-negative memory subsets. The receptor's source is a man between 25 and 39 years old in good health. Sequencing was performed on naive CD4+ T cells sorted from blood. As for subset: CD45RA+ positively selected. This chain uses TRBV11-2 with TRBJ2-1, with D perhaps TRBD1 (5 bases). CDR3 residues: CASSLEQESSYNEQFF. CDR3 nucleotide sequence: TGTGCCAGCAGCTTAGAACAGGAGAGCTCCTACAATGAGCAGTTCTTC.